What follows describes a single T cell receptor beta chain. This entry is derived from a study of CD8 T cells in Susac syndrome. Matching for age and sex applied to the controls, who were healthy donors. This CDR3 has 13 residues. With 3 bases removed from V and 8 bases from J, the gap between germline ends came to 13 bases. Germline loops: CDR1 DFQATT, CDR2 SNEGSKA (reference sequence). Random hexamers were used to reverse transcribe an amount of roughly 0.5 to 1 ug RNA. Each CDR3 protein gets one entry after TCRdb re-called the immunoSEQ multiplex PCR reads with MiXCR. The sample lists 100,000 to 150,000 distinct CDR3 sequences, about 93% occurring once.

This clonotype was obtained from a human donor in good health. The rearrangement links TRBV20-1 to TRBJ1-4, with no clear D. Sequencing was performed on CD4+ T cells from PBMCs. CDR3 in amino acids: CSASGQEGEKLFF. In nucleotides, the CDR3 is TGCAGTGCTAGTGGGCAGGAGGGAGAAAAACTGTTTTTT.